The sequence of this TCR beta chain was determined in a study of T-cell reconstitution after alpha-beta-depleted transplantation in children. Study-wide results and limits: When one year had passed after transplant, most T-cell counts and diversity came from newly produced T cells. Recipient T cells and thymic progenitors that survived gave rise to the high TCRbeta diversity observed at day 60 in some patients. Alpha-beta T cells about two months after transplant reportedly derived from several hundred expanded graft clones.

Unique molecular identifiers were incorporated into the prepared TCRbeta library. TCRdb passed the PCR reads through MiXCR, listing each CDR3 protein once. The sample holds about 300,000 distinct CDR3 sequences, 7.5% to 9% seen once. This clonotype was recorded a few times. Its antigen remains unknown. The sequencing used peripheral blood, collected 360 days after TCRalphabeta/CD19-depleted stem cell transplant. This TCR was recovered from a female patient between 2 and 15 years old who had a stem cell transplant for Fanconi anemia, so the T cells may come from the graft donor.

CDR3 protein: CASSPSREQYF. CDR3 coding DNA: TGTGCCAGCTCACCGTCAAGAGAGCAGTACTTC. The chain has TRBV18 and TRBJ2-7, with D unclear. Trimming removed 3 bases from V and 7 bases from J, with 7 bases in between. Per the germline V gene, CDR1 is KGHSH and CDR2 is LQKENI. The length of the CDR3 is 11 residues.